These T cell receptor beta chains were read from a single sample in a study of cytomegalovirus exposure and HLA in healthy donors. TCRdb keeps only in-frame clones here, not all; method: immunoSEQ multiplex PCR. In the table there are 110,000 or so clones, 67% of which are singletons. The source material was PBMCs. The receptors stem from a man between 18 and 35 years old in good health and CMV-seropositive. Each CDR3 is given with its conserved first and last residue. Fields, in order: D gene, J gene, clone size, V gene, CDR3 DNA, CDR3 protein. D genes are given only for firm matches. A clone size is listed for some rows: how often the clone was seen (once, few, many), or a class if it is expanded.

. | TRBJ2-2 | . | TRBV7-9 | TGTGCCAGCAGCTTTCAGGGGAAGAACGAGGAGCTGTTTTTT | CASSFQGKNEELFF
. | TRBJ2-5 | once | TRBV7-8 | TGTGCCAGCAGCTTAAAGGGGGATCAAGAGACCCAGTACTTC | CASSLKGDQETQYF
. | TRBJ1-3 | . | TRBV28 | TGTGCCAGCTGGGCCGGGGGTGTCTCTGGAAACACCATATATTTT | CASWAGGVSGNTIYF
TRBD2 | TRBJ2-5 | . | TRBV5-4 | TGTGCCAGCAGACCGGGACTAGCGGAGACGTACCAAGAGACCCAGTACTTC | CASRPGLAETYQETQYF
TRBD1 | TRBJ1-5 | . | TRBV19 | TGTGCCAGCCTACGGGACAGGGGAGGCAATCAGCCCCAGCATTTT | CASLRDRGGNQPQHF
. | TRBJ2-4 | few | TRBV7-2 | TGTGCCAGCAGCTTCGGGCAGGGTGGGAACATTCAGTACTTC | CASSFGQGGNIQYF
. | TRBJ2-5 | . | TRBV30 | TGTGCCTGGAGAGCCGACAGCCAAGAGACCCAGTACTTC | CAWRADSQETQYF
TRBD1 | TRBJ1-1 | . | TRBV6-6 | TGTGCCAGCAGCACACGACAGGGAGATACTGAAGCTTTCTTT | CASSTRQGDTEAFF
TRBD2 | TRBJ2-3 | . | TRBV5-4 | TGTGCCAGCAGCTGGAGCGGGGGGTCCTACACAGATACGCAGTATTTT | CASSWSGGSYTDTQYF
. | TRBJ2-3 | . | TRBV5-4 | TGTGCCAGCAGCTTGGCGCGGGGCGGCACAGATACGCAGTATTTT | CASSLARGGTDTQYF
. | TRBJ2-7 | few | TRBV11-2 | TGTGCCAGCAGCTCCTCCGGGTTTCCTTCCTACGAGCAGTACTTC | CASSSSGFPSYEQYF
TRBD1 | TRBJ1-1 | . | TRBV10-3 | TGTGCCACCCAAGGACAGGTTGAAGCTTTCTTT | CATQGQVEAFF
. | TRBJ2-5 | once | TRBV29-1 | TGCAGCGCTGCGGAGGAGACCCAGTACTTC | CSAAEETQYF
. | TRBJ1-3 | few | TRBV5-1 | TGCGCCAGCAGCTTGGCCGGTAGGGGCGAGGGAAACACCATATATTTT | CASSLAGRGEGNTIYF
. | TRBJ1-1 | . | TRBV19 | TGTGCCAGTACCGACCGGGACTATAAGAACACTGAAGCTTTCTTT | CASTDRDYKNTEAFF
. | TRBJ2-1 | . | TRBV5-6 | TGTGCCAGCACTCAGTACAATGAGCAGTTCTTC | CASTQYNEQFF
TRBD1 | TRBJ2-3 | . | TRBV5-5 | TGTGCCAGCAAGAGGACAGGAACTAGCACAGATACGCAGTATTTT | CASKRTGTSTDTQYF
. | TRBJ1-5 | once | TRBV2 | TGTGCCAGCAGTGTTTGGGAGGGCAATCAGCCCCAGCATTTT | CASSVWEGNQPQHF
. | TRBJ2-1 | . | TRBV2 | TGTGCCAGCAGTGAACTAGCGATCGATGAGCAGTTCTTC | CASSELAIDEQFF
. | TRBJ1-3 | . | TRBV7-9 | TGTGCCAGCAGCTCAGTCTCTGGAAACACCATATATTTT | CASSSVSGNTIYF
. | TRBJ1-2 | . | TRBV19 | TGTGCCAGTCGGCCGCAGGTTGCACTCTATGGCTACACCTTC | CASRPQVALYGYTF
TRBD2 | TRBJ2-1 | . | TRBV25-1 | TGTGCCAGCAGTGACCCCGTGGCGGGGGGGCCAAATGAGCAGTTCTTC | CASSDPVAGGPNEQFF
. | TRBJ1-1 | . | TRBV13 | TGTGCCAGCAGCTTAGTCTTGGGGGGGACGGCGAACACTGAAGCTTTCTTT | CASSLVLGGTANTEAFF
. | TRBJ1-5 | few | TRBV6-5 | TGTGCCAGCCAAAGGTTTCTAGGTCAGCCCCAGCATTTT | CASQRFLGQPQHF
. | TRBJ1-1 | . | TRBV18 | TGTGCCAGCTCACCTACTGGAGGGCACGGCACTGAAGCTTTCTTT | CASSPTGGHGTEAFF
TRBD1 | TRBJ1-6 | . | TRBV2 | TGTGCCAGTAGTCCTGACAGGGCGAGGGCACCCCTCCACTTT | CASSPDRARAPLHF
. | TRBJ1-6 | . | TRBV5-1 | TGCGCCAGCAGCTTAGGCGGGCAAGACCCGACTAATTCACCCCTCCACTTT | CASSLGGQDPTNSPLHF
TRBD2 | TRBJ2-5 | . | TRBV4-1 | TGCGCCAGCAGCCCGGGAGGTCGGGAGACCCAGTACTTC | CASSPGGRETQYF
TRBD1 | TRBJ1-1 | few | TRBV7-6 | TGTGCCAGCAGCTTAGATGTCTCAGGGGGTACTGAAGCTTTCTTT | CASSLDVSGGTEAFF